Reported below is one T cell receptor (beta chain). Its antigen is unidentified. These data belong to a study of cytomegalovirus exposure and HLA in healthy donors. Study background: Genotyping showed roughly 76% of 350 to 400 donors falling in the Caucasian-associated ancestry cluster.

Amplification used 60 Vbeta primers and 13 Jbeta primers. Sequenced by immunoSEQ multiplex PCR; TCRdb stores in-frame clones only, minus some. The data show about 150,000 clones, more than 70% seen once. Study results and limitations: Reported results showed that the classifier diagnosed cytomegalovirus status with high specificity and sensitivity.

The CDR3 extends over 15 amino acids. Germline values: CDR1 SGHVS, CDR2 FQNEAQ. Trimming stripped 5 bases from V and 8 bases from J, with 18 bases between. What was sequenced was PBMCs. The rearrangement uses TRBV7-8 and TRBJ1-4; D is possibly TRBD1 (6 bases). This receptor was identified in a woman between 40 and 55 years old in good health and CMV-seronegative. The CDR3 reads CASSPRQGLDEKLFF. DNA of the CDR3: TGTGCCAGCAGCCCCCGCCAGGGGCTAGACGAAAAACTGTTTTTT.